Below, 30 T cell receptor beta chains from the same sample are listed, as sequenced in a study of Ad26.COV2.S vaccination and SARS-CoV-2 variants. Using immunoSEQ multiplex PCR, the repertoire was profiled, and TCRdb retains in-frame clones only, with some absent. The data show some 450,000 clones, around 91% seen once. Treatment meaning: over 15 received Ad26.COV2.S at low or high dose, single or two shots; 5 received placebo; per-sample allocation not given. Specimens were obtained on day 63 following the first vaccine or placebo injection. The sample here was peripheral blood, taken in a trial of Ad26.COV2.S vaccine versus placebo. Receptors were obtained from a person aged 18-60 years who received the Ad26.COV2.S COVID-19 vaccine or a placebo.

The rearrangement joins TRBV6-2 or TRBV6-3 to TRBJ1-6; D unresolved. V dropped 5 bases and J dropped 7 bases, with 12 bases sitting between them. Germline CDR1 and CDR2: MNHEY and SVGEGT. The CDR3 runs to 14 residues. CDR3 sequence: CASSRGIENSPLHF. The CDR3 nucleotides are TGTGCCAGCAGTCGGGGAATAGAGAATTCACCCCTCCACTTT.

This clone was observed many times. The V call is TRBV3-1 (or the pseudogene TRBV3-2), the J call TRBJ2-2, with D tentatively TRBD2 (5 bases). Trimming left V 1 base short and J 2 bases short, with 11 bases between. CDR3 length: 16 amino acids. Germline CDR1 and CDR2: LGHDT and YNNKEL (reference sequence). The CDR3 spells CASSQGLAGNTGELFF. The DNA of the CDR3 is TGTGCCAGCAGCCAAGGACTCGCGGGCAACACCGGGGAGCTGTTTTTT.

This clone occurred once. The chain uses TRBV5-1 and TRBJ2-5; 10 bases line up with TRBD2. J was trimmed by 2 bases and V by 1 base; bases with no gene match: 8. There are 17 residues in the CDR3. Germline loops: CDR1 SGHRS, CDR2 YFSETQ. The CDR3 bases are TGCGCCAGCAGCTTGTCTCTGTCTAGCGGGAGACAAGAGACCCAGTACTTC. This sequence encodes CASSLSLSSGRQETQYF.

There are a few counts of this clone. The chain has TRBV6-2 or TRBV6-3 and TRBJ2-1, with 9 bases matching TRBD2. CDR1 and CDR2 from the germline V gene are MNHEY and SVGEGT. With 2 bases clipped from V and 6 bases from J, the junction kept 5 bases outside the gene matches. The CDR3 runs 15 residues. CDR3 nucleotides: TGTGCCAGCAGTTACGGCGGGAGGGGGAGCAATGAGCAGTTCTTC. Its protein product is CASSYGGRGSNEQFF.

The chain carries TRBV24-1 and TRBJ1-2, with no clear D. The length of the CDR3 is 10 residues. Germline CDR1 reads KGHDR; CDR2 reads SFDVKD. V was pared by 10 bases and J by 5 bases, with 7 bases between. The CDR3 bases are TGTGCCACGGAACAATATGGCTACACCTTC. Translated: CATEQYGYTF.

This chain connects TRBV9 to TRBJ2-7; a weak D match, TRBD2 (5 bases). This CDR3 is 14 amino acids long. Germline CDR1 SGDLS, CDR2 YYNGEE. V lost 1 base and J lost 2, with 10 bases in between. CDR3 residues: CASSVSGVTYEQYF. The CDR3 DNA reads as TGTGCCAGCAGCGTATCCGGGGTTACCTACGAGCAGTACTTC.

This chain connects TRBV4-2 to TRBJ1-1, with D possibly TRBD1 on 6 matching bases. CDR3 size: 17 residues. Germline V gene lookup returns CDR1 LGHNA and CDR2 YNFKEQ. V shed 0 bases and J shed 6 bases, with 20 bases lying between them. The DNA for the CDR3 is TGTGCCAGCAGCCAAGAGGGGGGCCCAGTCGGAAGAGCTGAAGCTTTCTTT. Protein: CASSQEGGPVGRAEAFF.

CDR3 amino acids: CASSFLISGQETQYF. In nucleotides, the CDR3 is TGTGCCAGCAGCTTTCTTATCAGCGGGCAAGAGACCCAGTACTTC. The J gene is TRBJ2-5, the V gene TRBV5-5; D may be TRBD2 (6 bases). The CDR3 loop spans 15 amino acids. CDR1 and CDR2 from the germline V gene are SGHKS and YYEKEE (reference sequence). The V end lost 2 bases, the J end lost 2 bases, and 13 bases lay between the germline ends.

The chain recombines TRBV28 with TRBJ2-7; D not resolved. The CDR3 covers 16 residues. V was trimmed by 4 bases and J by 1 base, leaving 17 bases between them. Germline loops: CDR1 MDHEN, CDR2 SYDVKM. CDR3 in DNA: TGTGCCAGCAGTTCCGGCTTGGGCTATCCATCCTACGAGCAGTACTTC. This encodes CASSSGLGYPSYEQYF.

The genes are TRBV6-2 or TRBV6-3 and TRBJ1-5; TRBD1 agrees at 7 bases. Germline CDR1 is MNHEY and CDR2 is SVGEGT. V lost 1 base, J lost 2 bases, and 5 bases stayed unmatched. The CDR3 has 16 amino acids. CDR3 sequence (DNA): TGTGCCAGCAGTTACTTGGTTGGACAGGGCAATCAGCCCCAGCATTTT. Its protein is CASSYLVGQGNQPQHF.

The chain joins TRBV7-3 to TRBJ2-1, with TRBD2 matching 8 bases. Germline V gene sequence: CDR1 SGHTA, CDR2 FQGTGA. The V gene end was trimmed by 4 bases and the J gene end by 6 bases; junction bases not matched to a gene: 5. The CDR3 sequence is 14 residues long. The CDR3 reads CASSSELAANEQFF. CDR3 sequence (DNA): TGTGCCAGCAGCTCAGAACTAGCGGCCAATGAGCAGTTCTTC.

The chain employs TRBV24-1 and TRBJ2-1; 12 bases fit TRBD2. After removal of 3 bases from V and 4 bases from J, the junction contained 6 bases not matched to a gene. The CDR3 runs to 17 residues. CDR1 and CDR2 (germline): KGHDR, SFDVKD. The CDR3 is CATSDPGLAGIYNEQFF. The CDR3 DNA is TGTGCCACCAGTGATCCCGGACTAGCGGGAATATACAATGAGCAGTTCTTC.

The gene calls are TRBV19 and TRBJ2-6; either TRBD1 or TRBD2 may supply D (5 bases each). Per germline, CDR1 LNHDA and CDR2 SQIVND (reference sequence). The CDR3 sequence is 19 residues long. V lost 7 bases to trimming and J lost 1 base, with 23 bases between them. DNA of the CDR3: TGTGCCAGTAATATCCCCCCGGGACGGAGAAATTCTGGGGCCAACGTCCTGACTTTC. Translation: CASNIPPGRRNSGANVLTF.

The chain couples TRBV27 to TRBJ1-2, with a possible D match to TRBD1 (6 bases). CDR1 and CDR2 (germline): MNHEY, SMNVEV (reference sequence). The CDR3 has 15 amino acids. Trimming took 10 bases from V and 1 from J, leaving 19 bases between them. This CDR3 is CATSRGGAGNYGYTF. DNA for the CDR3: TGTGCCACCTCCCGTGGGGGCGCGGGTAACTATGGCTACACCTTC.

This clone was detected a few times. The chain combines TRBV11-2 with TRBJ2-7; D is perhaps TRBD2 (6 bases). Germline CDR1 SGHAT, CDR2 FQNNGV. CDR3 length: 12 amino acids. V was shortened by 6 bases and J by 3 bases, with 9 bases between the two germline ends. The CDR3 DNA reads as TGTGCCAGCAGGGGGGGAATCTACGAGCAGTACTTC. It translates to CASRGGIYEQYF. The whole variable domain, remainder taken from reference TRBV11-2 and TRBJ2-7, is EAGVAQSPRYKIIEKRQSVAFWCNPISGHATLYWYQQILGQGPKLLIQFQNNGVVDDSQLPKDRFSAERLKGVDSTLKIQPAKLEDSAVYLCASRGGIYEQYFGPGTRLTVT.

In DNA, the CDR3 is TGTGCCAGCAGCTTATGGGTAGACCCTGGAAACACCATATATTTT. This translates into CASSLWVDPGNTIYF. The J gene is TRBJ1-3, the V gene TRBV7-8; D gene unclear. CDR3 length: 15 residues. CDR1 and CDR2 from the germline V gene are SGHVS and FQNEAQ. V dropped 2 bases and J dropped 2 bases, with 10 bases sitting between them.

V is TRBV20-1 and J is TRBJ1-1, with D tentatively TRBD1 (5 bases). Trimming removed 6 bases from V and 6 bases from J, with 8 bases in between. The CDR3 totals 10 residues. Germline V lookup: CDR1 DFQATT, CDR2 SNEGSKA (reference sequence). CDR3 region: CSARDSEAFF. The CDR3 nucleotides are TGCAGTGCCAGGGACTCTGAAGCTTTCTTT.

J is TRBJ1-4 and V is TRBV10-3; D gene ambiguous. This CDR3 comprises 15 residues. Germline-derived CDR1 and CDR2 are ENHRY and SYGVKD. The V end was cut by 0 bases, the J end by 4 bases, with 9 bases between. In DNA, the CDR3 is TGTGCCATCAGTGAGTCTCAGGCAGTTAATGAAAAACTGTTTTTT. This translates into CAISESQAVNEKLFF.

The rearrangement uses TRBV7-6 and TRBJ2-1; 12 nucleotides agree with TRBD2. The CDR3 is 16 residues long. V shed 7 bases, J shed 5 bases, and the junction held 9 bases outside the gene matches. CDR1 is SGHVS, CDR2 FNYEAQ, per germline. The CDR3 bases are TGTGCCAGCACCTCCACCCTAGCGGGAGGGAACAATGAGCAGTTCTTC. This sequence encodes CASTSTLAGGNNEQFF.

The chain couples TRBV21-1 to TRBJ2-5; the D call in the table, TRBD2, was not verified against the DNA. TRBV21-1 is a pseudogene. The CDR3 is made up of 13 amino acids. CDR3 residues: CASRVTTRETQYF. DNA of the CDR3: TGTGCCAGCAGAGTAACTACGAGAGAGACCCAGTACTTC.

The gene calls are TRBV28 and TRBJ1-6; D perhaps matches TRBD1 (5 bases). Per the germline V gene, CDR1 is MDHEN and CDR2 is SYDVKM. This CDR3 spans 17 amino acids. Trimming removed 2 bases from V and 7 bases from J, with 18 bases in between. The CDR3 loop reads CASSLGGGGSSNSPLHF. CDR3 DNA: TGTGCCAGCAGTTTAGGGGGGGGTGGCAGTTCGAATTCACCCCTCCACTTT.

This chain links TRBV3-1 (or the pseudogene TRBV3-2) with TRBJ2-1, with 10 positions matching TRBD2. Trimming took 4 bases from V and 12 from J; bases not matched to a gene: 6. The germline CDR1 and CDR2 sequences are LGHDT and YNNKEL (reference sequence). This CDR3 has 13 residues. The CDR3 DNA reads TGTGCCAGCAGCCCGGGACTAGCGAGAGGGCAGTTCTTC. This translates into CASSPGLARGQFF.

V usage is TRBV29-1 and J usage is TRBJ2-3; TRBD1 matches at 9 bases. The CDR3 spans 18 residues. Germline V gene lookup returns CDR1 SQVTM and CDR2 ANQGSEA. With 2 bases clipped from V and 4 bases from J, the junction kept 16 bases outside the gene matches. DNA for the CDR3: TGCAGCGTTGAATCGGGGACAGGGCCCTTCCCGGCCGCAGATACGCAGTATTTT. It yields the protein CSVESGTGPFPAADTQYF.

This chain links TRBV19 with TRBJ2-3; D remains unclear. Trimming stripped 5 bases from V and 9 bases from J, with 24 bases between. Germline V CDR1 and CDR2: LNHDA, SQIVND (reference sequence). CDR3 size: 16 residues. The CDR3 DNA follows: TGTGCCAGTAGTCACTCTGTCGGAACAGTTTTCGAGACGCAGTATTTT. Translated, it gives CASSHSVGTVFETQYF.

V is TRBV28 and J is TRBJ1-4; D gene unclear. The germline V gene encodes CDR1 MDHEN and CDR2 SYDVKM. The CDR3 extends over 14 amino acids. Trimming pared 6 bases from V and 6 bases from J, leaving 14 bases between. The CDR3 is CASSPGASDEKLFF. DNA of the CDR3: TGTGCCAGCAGCCCCGGAGCATCGGATGAAAAACTGTTTTTT.

The chain has TRBV9 and TRBJ2-2; unclear D gene. The germline gives CDR1 SGDLS, CDR2 YYNGEE. The CDR3 loop spans 13 amino acids. Deletions cut 4 bases from V and 1 base from J, with 5 bases between. The CDR3: CASSSQNTGELFF. The DNA of the CDR3 is TGTGCCAGCAGCTCTCAGAACACCGGGGAGCTGTTTTTT.

This rearrangement joins TRBV28 to TRBJ2-5, with D perhaps matching TRBD2 (5 bases). In germline, CDR1 is MDHEN, CDR2 SYDVKM. Trimming removed 7 bases from V and 5 bases from J, with 14 bases in between. This CDR3 spans 13 amino acids. The CDR3 coding sequence is TGTGCCAGCAAACGGGGTTGGATGGAGACCCAGTACTTC. As protein: CASKRGWMETQYF.

J is TRBJ2-1 and V is TRBV27, with 8 bases lining up with TRBD2. The CDR3 is 16 residues long. V was clipped by 6 bases and J by 0 bases; unmatched bases: 7. Germline V gives CDR1 MNHEY, CDR2 SMNVEV (reference sequence). The CDR3: CASSHLAGSSYNEQFF. The CDR3 nucleotides read TGTGCCAGCAGCCACCTAGCGGGTAGCTCCTACAATGAGCAGTTCTTC.

This clone has only a few counts. The CDR3 sequence is CASSLGTSGTDTQYF. The CDR3 DNA sequence: TGTGCCAGCAGCTTGGGGACTAGCGGCACAGATACGCAGTATTTT. The gene calls are TRBV11-3 and TRBJ2-3; TRBD2 matches 10 bases. This CDR3 has 15 residues. V dropped 3 bases and J dropped 1; count of bases not matched to a gene: 1. The V gene's germline CDR1 is SGHNT and CDR2 YENEEA.

V is TRBV19 and J is TRBJ2-2, with 9 nucleotides matching TRBD2. Germline V gene sequence: CDR1 LNHDA, CDR2 SQIVND (reference sequence). J lost 5 bases, V lost 3 bases, and 4 bases had no gene match. The CDR3 loop spans 15 amino acids. The CDR3 is CASSMGLAGTGELFF. CDR3 sequence (DNA): TGTGCCAGTAGTATGGGACTAGCAGGGACCGGGGAGCTGTTTTTT.